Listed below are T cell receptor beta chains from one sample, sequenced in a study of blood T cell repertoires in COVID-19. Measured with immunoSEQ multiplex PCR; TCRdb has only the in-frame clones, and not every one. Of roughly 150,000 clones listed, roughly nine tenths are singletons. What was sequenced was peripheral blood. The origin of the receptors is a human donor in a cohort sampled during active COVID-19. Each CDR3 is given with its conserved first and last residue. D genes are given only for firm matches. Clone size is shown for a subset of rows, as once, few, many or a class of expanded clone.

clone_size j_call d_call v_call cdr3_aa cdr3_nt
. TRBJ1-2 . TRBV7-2 CASSLGEGVGYGYTF TGTGCCAGCAGCTTAGGGGAGGGGGTGGGCTATGGCTACACCTTC
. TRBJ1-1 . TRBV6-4 CASSRETNTEAFF TGTGCCAGCAGTCGGGAGACGAACACTGAAGCTTTCTTT
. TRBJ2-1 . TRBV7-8 CASSLGHYNEQFF TGTGCCAGCAGCTTAGGGCATTACAATGAGCAGTTCTTC
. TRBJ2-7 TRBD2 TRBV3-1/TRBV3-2 CASSKGDYYEQYF TGTGCCAGCAGCAAAGGGGACTACTACGAGCAGTACTTC
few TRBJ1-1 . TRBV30 CAWNVDGDTEAFF TGTGCCTGGAATGTTGACGGGGACACTGAAGCTTTCTTT
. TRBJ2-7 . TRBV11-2 CASSTQESRLSPYEQYF TGTGCCAGCAGCACCCAGGAAAGCCGACTATCCCCCTACGAGCAGTACTTC
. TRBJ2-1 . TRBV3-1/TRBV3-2 CASSQEYAAYNEQFF TGTGCCAGCAGCCAAGAGTATGCAGCCTACAATGAGCAGTTCTTC
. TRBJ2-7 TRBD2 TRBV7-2 CASSEAGGLYEQYF TGTGCCAGCAGCGAAGCGGGGGGCCTTTACGAGCAGTACTTC
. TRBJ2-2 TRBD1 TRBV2 CASIEDRGTGELFF TGTGCCAGCATTGAGGACAGGGGCACCGGGGAGCTGTTTTTT
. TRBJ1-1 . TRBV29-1 CSVVERGTNTEAFF TGCAGCGTTGTAGAGCGGGGGACAAACACTGAAGCTTTCTTT
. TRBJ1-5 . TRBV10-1 CANSLRSWPQHF TGCGCCAACTCACTACGATCGTGGCCCCAGCATTTT
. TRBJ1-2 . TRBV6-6 CASSSRGGDGYTF TGTGCCAGCAGTTCCCGAGGGGGGGATGGCTACACCTTC
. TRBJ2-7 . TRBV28 CASSLLANYEQYF TGTGCCAGCAGTTTGTTAGCGAACTACGAGCAGTACTTC
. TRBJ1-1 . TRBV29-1 CSVGMRESDTEAFF TGCAGCGTCGGGATGAGGGAGTCGGACACTGAAGCTTTCTTT